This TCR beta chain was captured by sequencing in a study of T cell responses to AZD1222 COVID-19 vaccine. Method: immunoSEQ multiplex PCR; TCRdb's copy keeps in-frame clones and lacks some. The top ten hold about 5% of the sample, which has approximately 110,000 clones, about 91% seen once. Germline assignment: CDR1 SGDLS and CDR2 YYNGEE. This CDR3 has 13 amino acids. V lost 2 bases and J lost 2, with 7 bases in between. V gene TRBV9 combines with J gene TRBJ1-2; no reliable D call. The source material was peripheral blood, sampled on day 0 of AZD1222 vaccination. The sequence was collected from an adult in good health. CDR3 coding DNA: TGTGCCAGCAGCGTCATGGACAACTATGGCTACACCTTC. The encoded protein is CASSVMDNYGYTF. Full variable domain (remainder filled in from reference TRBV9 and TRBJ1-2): DSGVTQTPKHLITATGQRVTLRCSPRSGDLSVYWYQQSLDQGLQFLIQYYNGEERAKGNILERFSAQQFPDLHSELNLSSLELGDSALYFCASSVMDNYGYTFGSGTRLTVV.